Listed here is a single T cell receptor (beta chain). The data originate from a study of blood T cell repertoires in COVID-19. Study context: There were acute and convalescent COVID-19 samples, and they came from the United States, Italy and Spain. PBMCs, B-cell-depleted T cells, or T cells provided the cDNA or gDNA that made up the material.

CDR1 and CDR2 (germline): MNHEY, SVGAGI. This CDR3 comprises 15 residues. Unmatched junction bases numbered 13, after V lost 10 bases and J lost 8 bases. Under the authors' procedure: Quantification of nucleated cells was approximated via reference gene primer amplification. Libraries were prepared by immunoSEQ multiplex PCR; TCRdb keeps only in-frame clonotypes and omits some of them. V and J calls plus clone size are reproduced from that table; the DNA served to infer D and trimming. The sample includes some 700,000 clones, 75% to 90% of them seen just once. The J gene is TRBJ2-1, the V gene TRBV6-5; 11 bases match TRBD2. The sequenced sample consisted of peripheral blood. The receptor comes from a woman between 18 and 29 years old with acute or convalescent COVID-19. This CDR3 is CATRIAGGLWDEQFF. The DNA of the CDR3 is TGTGCCACCCGGATAGCGGGGGGGCTTTGGGATGAGCAGTTCTTC.